The T cell receptor beta chain under discussion was sequenced for a study of blood T cell repertoires in COVID-19. Background on the study: Collection of acute and convalescent COVID-19 samples took place in the United States, Italy and Spain. In each case, the material was cDNA or gDNA derived from T cells, B-cell-depleted T cells, or PBMCs.

J gave up 2 bases and V 6 bases, and 9 bases lay outside the gene matches. CDR3 length: 16 residues. CDR1 MDHEN and CDR2 SYDVKM come from the germline V gene. The authors' processing: The authors estimated nucleated cell counts from reference gene primer amplification. Using immunoSEQ multiplex PCR, the repertoire was profiled, and TCRdb retains in-frame clones only, with some absent. The V and J calls and clone size were taken over from that table, and D and trimming were inferred from the DNA. The repertoire has approximately 190,000 clones, roughly four fifths of them found once; the top ten carry approximately 6.1%.

The TCR sequence derives from a middle-aged woman with acute or convalescent COVID-19. The sequencing sample was made of peripheral blood. V is TRBV28 and J is TRBJ1-5; 8 bases align to TRBD1. CDR3 amino acids: CASREFRGQGNQPQHF. CDR3 coding DNA: TGTGCCAGCAGGGAATTCAGGGGGCAGGGCAATCAGCCCCAGCATTTT.